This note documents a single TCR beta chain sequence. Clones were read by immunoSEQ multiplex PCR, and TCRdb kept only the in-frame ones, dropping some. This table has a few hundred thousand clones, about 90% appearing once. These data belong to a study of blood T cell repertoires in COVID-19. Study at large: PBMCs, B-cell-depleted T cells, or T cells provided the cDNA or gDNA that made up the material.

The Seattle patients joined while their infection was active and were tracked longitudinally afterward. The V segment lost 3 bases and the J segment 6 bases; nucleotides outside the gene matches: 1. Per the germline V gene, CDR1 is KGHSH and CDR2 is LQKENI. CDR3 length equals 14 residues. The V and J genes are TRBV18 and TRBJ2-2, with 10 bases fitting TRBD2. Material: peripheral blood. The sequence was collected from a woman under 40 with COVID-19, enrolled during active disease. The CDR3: CASSPGLASGELFF. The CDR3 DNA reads TGTGCCAGCTCACCGGGACTAGCGTCCGGGGAGCTGTTTTTT. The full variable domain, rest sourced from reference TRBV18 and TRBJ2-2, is NAGVMQNPRHLVRRRGQEARLRCSPMKGHSHVYWYRQLPEEGLKFMVYLQKENIIDESGMPKERFSAEFPKEGPSILRIQQVVRGDSAAYFCASSPGLASGELFFGEGSRLTVL.